The 2 T cell receptor beta chains listed next were all sequenced from one sample in a study of blood T cell repertoires in COVID-19 (dated by TCRdb to about 2020). Receptor amplification or capture employed the immunoSEQ multiplex PCR assay. TCRdb's version of the immuneACCESS table is confined to in-frame rearrangements and falls short of the full clone set. An unresolved V gene accounts for under half of the shortfall where checked; the remainder is of unknown origin. Recorded for this sample are some 220,000 clones; 65% to 85% of them occurred a single time. The leading ten clones occupy over 0.95% of the sample. The source material was peripheral blood. The receptor source for this set is a woman aged 30 to 39 with COVID-19, enrolled during active disease.

This rearrangement joins TRBV18 to TRBJ2-7; weak D call: TRBD2 (5 bases). Germline V lookup: CDR1 KGHSH, CDR2 LQKENI. V lost 2 bases, J lost 3 bases, and 11 bases lay in between. The CDR3 spans 14 residues. Here the CDR3 reads CASSPAGVDYEQYF. CDR3 DNA sequence: TGTGCCAGCTCACCAGCCGGGGTGGACTACGAGCAGTACTTC.

V and J are TRBV27 and TRBJ1-1; D not resolved. The CDR3 spans 15 residues. The germline gives CDR1 MNHEY, CDR2 SMNVEV (reference sequence). The V and J ends lost 0 bases and 1 base respectively, with 9 bases between them. CDR3 amino acids: CASSLSEGANTEAFF. The DNA for the CDR3 is TGTGCCAGCAGTTTATCGGAGGGAGCGAACACTGAAGCTTTCTTT.